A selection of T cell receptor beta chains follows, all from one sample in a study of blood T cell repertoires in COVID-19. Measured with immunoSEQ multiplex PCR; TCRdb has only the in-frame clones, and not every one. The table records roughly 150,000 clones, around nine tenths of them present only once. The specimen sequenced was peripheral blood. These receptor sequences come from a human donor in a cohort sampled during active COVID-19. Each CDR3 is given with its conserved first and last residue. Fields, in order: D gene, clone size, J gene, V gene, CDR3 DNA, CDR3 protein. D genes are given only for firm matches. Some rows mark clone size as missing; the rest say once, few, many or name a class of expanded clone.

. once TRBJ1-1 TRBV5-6 TGTGCCAGCAGCTTGGAAGCCGGGAGGGCTTTCTTT CASSLEAGRAFF
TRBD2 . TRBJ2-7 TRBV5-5 TGTGCCAGCAGCTCTCGGGGTCAGCGGGGGGGCTCCTACGAGCAGTACTTC CASSSRGQRGGSYEQYF
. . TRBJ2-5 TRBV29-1 TGCAGCGTTGATGCGGTGTCGGAGACCCAGTACTTC CSVDAVSETQYF
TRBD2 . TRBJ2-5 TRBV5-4 TGTGCCAGCACCCCGAAACCTAGCGGGGGGAAGCAAGAGACCCAGTACTTC CASTPKPSGGKQETQYF
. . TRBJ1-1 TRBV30 TGTGCCTGGAGTGTTACACGGAGGAACACTGAAGCTTTCTTT CAWSVTRRNTEAFF
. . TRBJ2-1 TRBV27 TGTGCCAGCAGTTTAAGGGGGGGGATGGCGGGCAATGAGCAGTTCTTC CASSLRGGMAGNEQFF
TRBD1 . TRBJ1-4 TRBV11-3 TGTGCCAGCAGCTTTGAAAGGACAGGCGCGAATGAAAAACTGTTTTTT CASSFERTGANEKLFF
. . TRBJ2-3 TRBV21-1 TGTGCCAGCAGCTCGGGTCGGGAGGGCCTTGATACGCAGTATTTT CASSSGREGLDTQYF
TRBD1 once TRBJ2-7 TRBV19 TGTGCCAGTAGTAAGGGACAGGGCGGCTACGAGCAGTACTTC CASSKGQGGYEQYF
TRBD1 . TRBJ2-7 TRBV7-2 TGTGCCAGCAGCTTAGCGGGACAGGGACCCTACGAGCAGTACTTC CASSLAGQGPYEQYF
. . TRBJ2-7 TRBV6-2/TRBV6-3 TGTGCCAGCAGTACCCAAGGGGGTTCCTACGAGCAGTACTTC CASSTQGGSYEQYF
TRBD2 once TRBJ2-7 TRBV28 TGTGCCAGCCCACCGACCGGGGGGAATGTAGTAGACGAGCAGTACTTC CASPPTGGNVVDEQYF
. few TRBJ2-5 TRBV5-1 TGCGCCAGCAGCTCTTTGGTACTTACGGGGGACTACCAAGAGACCCAGTACTTC CASSSLVLTGDYQETQYF
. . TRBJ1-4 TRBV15 TGTGCCACCAGCAGAGATTTGAGGGAGCTTAATGAAAAACTGTTTTTT CATSRDLRELNEKLFF
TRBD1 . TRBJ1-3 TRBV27 TGTGCCAGCAGTGGGAAAACAGGGGGCTCTGGAAACACCATATATTTT CASSGKTGGSGNTIYF
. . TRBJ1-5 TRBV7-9 TGTGCCAGCAGCTTTGAGGGAAACGAGCAGCCCCAGCATTTT CASSFEGNEQPQHF
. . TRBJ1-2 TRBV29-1 TGCAGCGTCGCCGACAGGTTGGAAAGTGGCTACACCTTC CSVADRLESGYTF
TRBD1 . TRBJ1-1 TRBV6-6 TGTGCCAGCAGTTCGGGCGTCAGGGGGGAGCACACTGAAGCTTTCTTT CASSSGVRGEHTEAFF
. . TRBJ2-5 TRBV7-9 TGTGCCAGCAACCACGAGGAAGAGACCCAGTACTTC CASNHEEETQYF
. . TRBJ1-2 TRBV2 TGTGCCAGCAGCGTCGGCTTGGAGGGGCGAGGAGGCTACACCTTC CASSVGLEGRGGYTF
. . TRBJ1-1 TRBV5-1 TGCGCCAGCAGCTTGGCAGGGAACACTGAAGCTTTCTTT CASSLAGNTEAFF
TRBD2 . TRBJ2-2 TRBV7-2 TGTGCCAGCAGCACCCCCGGGGGGGCGAACACCGGGGAGCTGTTTTTT CASSTPGGANTGELFF
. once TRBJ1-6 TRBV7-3 TGTGCCAGCAGCTTAGGGCCACAGGCCTATAATTCACCCCTCCACTTT CASSLGPQAYNSPLHF
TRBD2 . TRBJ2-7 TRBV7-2 TGTGCCAGCAGCTTACGGGGGGACTACGAGCAGTACTTC CASSLRGDYEQYF
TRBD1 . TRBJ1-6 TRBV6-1 TGTGCCAGCAGTGAAGCACGACAGGGTAATTCACCCCTCCACTTT CASSEARQGNSPLHF
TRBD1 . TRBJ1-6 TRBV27 TGTGCCAGCAGTTTGGGACAGGGAGCCCCTAATTCACCCCTCCACTTT CASSLGQGAPNSPLHF
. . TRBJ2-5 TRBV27 TGTGCCAGCAGTTTAACCTCCCGCGGGGGCGGGGAGACCCAGTACTTC CASSLTSRGGGETQYF
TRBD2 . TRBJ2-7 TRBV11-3 TGTGCCAGCAGCTCCTCGGGACTAGGGGTCCCCTACGAGCAGTACTTC CASSSSGLGVPYEQYF
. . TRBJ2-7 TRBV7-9 TGTGCCAGCAGCCGGGACTTTGGGGGGGAGCAGTACTTC CASSRDFGGEQYF
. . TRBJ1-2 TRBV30 TGTGCCTGGAGTGGAGGTGGGAGGGGCTGCACCTTC CAWSGGGRGCTF
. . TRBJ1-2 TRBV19 TGTGCCAGTAGTTCCTCCGGCAGGTCCCGTAACTATGGCTACACCTTC CASSSSGRSRNYGYTF
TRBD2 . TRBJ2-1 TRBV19 TGTGCCAGTAGTATAGAACGGGGAGGGTCCTACAATGAGCAGTTCTTC CASSIERGGSYNEQFF
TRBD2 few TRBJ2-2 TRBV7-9 TGTGCCAGCAGCGAGGGACTATTCACCGGGGAGCTGTTTTTT CASSEGLFTGELFF
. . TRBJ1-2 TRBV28 TGTGCCAGCAGTTTATACCAGGGTCCTGGCTATGGCTACACCTTC CASSLYQGPGYGYTF
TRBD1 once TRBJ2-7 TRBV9 TGTGCCAGCAGCGTGGCGACAGGGGCCCGATACGAGCAGTACTTC CASSVATGARYEQYF
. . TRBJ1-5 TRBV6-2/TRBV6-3 TGTGCCAGCAGTTACATAGGGGGTCCAAATCAGCCCCAGCATTTT CASSYIGGPNQPQHF
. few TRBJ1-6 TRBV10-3 TGTGCCATCAGTGAATGGGTAACAGTAGATAATTCACCCCTCCACTTT CAISEWVTVDNSPLHF
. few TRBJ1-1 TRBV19 TGTGCCAGTGAGGCGAACACTGAAGCTTTCTTT CASEANTEAFF
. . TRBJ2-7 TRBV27 TGTGCCAGCAGTTTACGGGGGATGGAGCAGTACTTC CASSLRGMEQYF
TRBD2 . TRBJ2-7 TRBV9 TGTGCCAGCAGCGTAGCGGCTAGCGGGAGTGAGCAGTACTTC CASSVAASGSEQYF
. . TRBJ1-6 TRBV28 TGTGCCAGCAGCCCCGGTGCGGCAGTGCCTCGTTCACCCCTCCACTTT CASSPGAAVPRSPLHF
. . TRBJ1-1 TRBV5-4 TGTGCCAGCAGCTGGCAAACAGGATACACTGAAGCTTTCTTT CASSWQTGYTEAFF
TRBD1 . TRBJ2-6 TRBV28 TGTGCCAGCAGTTCTCGACGGGACAGCTACTCTGGGGCCAACGTCCTGACTTTC CASSSRRDSYSGANVLTF
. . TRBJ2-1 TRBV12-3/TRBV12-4 TGTGCCAGCAGTTATACTTACAATGAGCAGTTCTTC CASSYTYNEQFF
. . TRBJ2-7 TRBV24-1 TGTGCCACCAGTGATGCCTATTACGAGCAGTACTTC CATSDAYYEQYF
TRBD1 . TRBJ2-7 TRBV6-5 TGTGCCAGCAGGGTGGACAGGGGCCCCCACGAGCAGTACTTC CASRVDRGPHEQYF
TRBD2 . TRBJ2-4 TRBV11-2 TGTGCCAGCAGCTTACGCGCGAGCGGGGTAGCCAAAAACATTCAGTACTTC CASSLRASGVAKNIQYF
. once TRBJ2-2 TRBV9 TGTGCCAGCAGCGTAGAGGCGGGATGGTACACCGGGGAGCTGTTTTTT CASSVEAGWYTGELFF
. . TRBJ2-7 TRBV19 TGTGCCAGTAGTACCTCGTATTCCCCGTCCTACGAGCAGTACTTC CASSTSYSPSYEQYF
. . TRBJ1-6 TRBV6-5 TGTGCCAGCGGCCGGGACACAAATTCACCCCTCCACTTT CASGRDTNSPLHF
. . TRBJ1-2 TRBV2 TGTGCCAGCAGGACCGACACGAACTATGGCTACACCTTC CASRTDTNYGYTF
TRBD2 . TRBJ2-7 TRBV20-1 TGCAGTGCTAGTTTCCTCCCGGGACTAGCGGGGGGTTACTACGAGCAGTACTTC CSASFLPGLAGGYYEQYF
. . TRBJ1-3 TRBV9 TGTGCCAGCAGCGTAGGTGGTGGTGAGGTACACACCATATATTTT CASSVGGGEVHTIYF
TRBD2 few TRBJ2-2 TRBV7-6 TGTGCCAGCAGCTTAGCGGGGAGCGGGAGTTACACCGGGGAGCTGTTTTTT CASSLAGSGSYTGELFF
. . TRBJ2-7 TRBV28 TGTGCCAGCAGTCCGTCCCCCTCCTACGAGCAGTACTTC CASSPSPSYEQYF
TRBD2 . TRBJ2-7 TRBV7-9 TGTGCCAGCAGCTCCGGGACTAGCGGGACTTTCTCCTACGAGCAGTACTTC CASSSGTSGTFSYEQYF
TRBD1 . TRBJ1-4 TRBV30 TGTGCCTGGAGGCTCGGGACAGGGGAAAAACTGTTTTTT CAWRLGTGEKLFF